A single T cell receptor (beta chain) is shown here with its context. Its cognate antigen has yet to be identified. No per-base quality is available; no much larger clone lies one base away. This entry belongs to a study of early stage breast cancer tumors (dated by TCRdb to about 2017). As for the study more broadly: Of the 15 to 20 invasive breast tumors, more than 9 were found to be estrogen receptor-positive, progesterone receptor-positive and HER2-negative. Of the approximately twelve ER+/PR+/HER2- tumors, eight were classified as invasive ductal carcinomas and four as invasive lobular carcinomas. A total of about 2.9 million templates, representing approximately 1,100,000 unique clonotypes, were detected across all samples. On average, each sample got 7.5 to 10-fold read coverage. Broader findings and caveats from the paper: Enriched TCRB sequences shared across patients were found to be mostly commonly generated sequences that were unlikely to play an important role in the tumor microenvironment. Repertoires from blood and normal breast were more alike than repertoires from blood and tumor, and in about 90% of the 16 patients, comparing each tissue with blood separated tumor from normal. The small cohort size prevented analysis by tumor subtype. Sequencing bulk genomic DNA from unsorted cells could not capture chain pairing or functional markers like CD4, CD8 and FOXP3. Tumors showed roughly 2.5-fold higher T cell density and higher clonality than adjacent normal breast tissue.

Every sample was amplified as two independent genomic DNA replicates, using approximately 0.5 ug for blood and around 1.5 ug for tumor or normal breast. Following the manufacturer's instructions, the ImmunoSeq Intro kit was used to carry out TCRB sequencing on genomic DNA. The multiplex PCR ran for roughly 29 cycles using proprietary primers and spike-in control sequences for absolute quantification. Single-end 150-bp reads were used to sequence an 87-bp fragment spanning the CDR3 and the flanking V and J genes. Seven samples, with two replicates for each sample, were multiplexed per lane of an Illumina MiSeq using version 3.0 chemistry. Processing in the source paper ran as follows. Raw data were processed by the vendor's proprietary pipeline, with both replicates merged into one result per sample. To define clonotypes, the study grouped productive rearrangements that shared the V-gene family, CDR3 amino acid sequence and J-gene segment. Clonality was computed as 1 minus the normalized Shannon entropy (Pielou evenness) of TCRB abundances. T cell density was estimated as total templates divided by the number of input cells, with the number of input cells inferred from the DNA input amount. Total repertoire diversity and clonality were estimated with Recon using default parameters. Clonotypes with over 0.1% abundance in tumor and at least 32-fold higher abundance in tumor than in normal breast were defined as tumor-enriched. TCRdb obtained this table from immuneACCESS and retained in-frame rearrangements with V and J assigned. These tables miss some clones; where compared with another copy, unresolved V genes account for less than half of the shortfall, and the remainder is unexplained. That table gives V, J and clone size, and the DNA gave D and trimming. For this sample the table gives 9,500 to 12,000 clones, of which around 75% were detected only once. The biggest ten clones account for approximately 15% of the sample.

Dicing about 19-55 mg of tumor tissue typically gave a DNA yield of more than 2.5 ug. The study profiled bulk TCR beta-chain repertoires in matched peripheral blood, tumor and adjacent normal breast tissue taken from more than 15 patients with early-stage breast cancer. Once resection was done, tumor tissue identified by eye was cut out and put into prechilled RNAlater. A TissueLyser II was used to homogenize diced tumor tissue (about 19-50 mg) in RLTplus buffer containing beta-mercaptoethanol and antifoaming agent. Genomic DNA was extracted with the Qiagen AllPrep DNA/RNA Mini kit. The junction carries 16 bases between V and J, which are trimmed by 5 bases and 8 bases respectively. The CDR3 has 14 amino acids, counting the end cysteine and phenylalanine. Only CDR3 DNA is held: 42 bases, read in frame from base 1. Via the germline V gene, CDR1 is SNHLY and CDR2 FYNNEI.

This chain is built from TRBV2 and TRBJ2-1; TRBD2 is perhaps the D gene, given 5 matching bases. The receptor's source is a person aged 70 to 85 with breast cancer. The sample comprised breast tumor tissue. The CDR3 corresponds to CASSRVGLADEQFF. The DNA sequence is given as TGTGCCAGCAGTCGGGTCGGGCTAGCCGATGAGCAGTTCTTC. Reference TRBV2 and TRBJ2-1 genes cover what lies past the CDR3, so the full variable domain is EPEVTQTPSHQVTQMGQEVILRCVPISNHLYFYWYRQILGQKVEFLVSFYNNEISEKSEIFDDQFSVERPDGSNFTLKIRSTKLEDSAMYFCASSRVGLADEQFFGPGTRLTVL.